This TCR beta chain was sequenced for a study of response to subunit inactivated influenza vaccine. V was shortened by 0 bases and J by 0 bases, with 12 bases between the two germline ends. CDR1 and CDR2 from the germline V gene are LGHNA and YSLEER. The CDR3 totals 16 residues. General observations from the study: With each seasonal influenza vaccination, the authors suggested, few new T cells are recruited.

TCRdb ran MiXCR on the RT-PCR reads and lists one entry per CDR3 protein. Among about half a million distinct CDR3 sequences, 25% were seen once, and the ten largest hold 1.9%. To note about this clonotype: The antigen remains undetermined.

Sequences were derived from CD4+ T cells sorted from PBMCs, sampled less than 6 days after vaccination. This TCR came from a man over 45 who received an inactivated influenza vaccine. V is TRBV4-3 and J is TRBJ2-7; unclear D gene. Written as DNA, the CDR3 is TGCGCCAGCAGCCAAGATCCCGCAGGAGCCTCCTACGAGCAGTACTTC. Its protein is CASSQDPAGASYEQYF.